These 17 T cell receptor beta chains came from one sample sequenced in a study of T-cell memory formation after mild COVID-19 (dated by TCRdb to the early 2020s). Libraries were constructed by 5' RACE. TCRdb lists the instrument as Illumina NovaSeq 6000. The public reads were reprocessed in TCRdb via fastp at Q25 and MiXCR, keeping in-frame beta chains. Each CDR3 protein gets just one entry, which takes the most common genes and DNA from the rows behind it. The sample table shows around 370,000 distinct CDR3 sequences, and under 25% are seen once. The ten largest account for around an eighth of the sample. The sequencing sample was made of PBMCs or a T cell subset sorted from them (not recorded which). The origin of the receptors is an adult woman who had mild COVID-19 (a few samples of this study predate the infection). The sample titles of this study are shuffled in the database, so cell type and time point are left out; the donor was told from shared clones.

This clonotype was found a few times. V and J are TRBV10-1 and TRBJ2-7; 13 nucleotides line up with TRBD2. Germline V gives CDR1 WNHNN, CDR2 SYGVQD (reference sequence). The V gene end was trimmed by 7 bases and the J gene end by 2 bases; junction bases not matched to a gene: 8. CDR3 length: 16 amino acids. This CDR3 is CASTKGLAGVPYEQYF. The CDR3 DNA sequence: TGCGCCAGCACCAAAGGACTAGCGGGGGTCCCCTACGAGCAGTACTTC.

The CDR3 loop reads CASSFETYAYNEQFF. DNA of the CDR3: TGTGCCAGCAGCTTCGAGACTTACGCCTACAATGAGCAGTTCTTC. The J gene is TRBJ2-1, the V gene TRBV7-2; D unclear. The CDR3 has 15 amino acids. Per the germline V gene, CDR1 is SGHTA and CDR2 is FQGNSA. Trimming shortened V by 3 bases and J by 2 bases, and 11 bases separated the two germline ends. The full variable domain, its missing parts supplied by reference TRBV7-2 and TRBJ2-1, is GAGVSQSPSNKVTEKGKDVELRCDPISGHTALYWYRQSLGQGLEFLIYFQGNSAPDKSGLPSDRFSAERTGGSVSTLTIQRTQQEDSAVYLCASSFETYAYNEQFFGPGTRLTVL.

This clonotype was found a few times. CDR3 protein: CATSDFGQGTTGELFF. For the CDR3, the DNA is TGTGCCACCAGTGATTTCGGACAGGGGACGACCGGGGAGCTGTTTTTT. V and J are TRBV24-1 and TRBJ2-2; 9 positions match TRBD1. Germline CDR1 is KGHDR and CDR2 is SFDVKD. Trimming removed 1 base from V and 5 bases from J; junction bases left unmatched: 4. The CDR3 has 16 amino acids.

This clonotype was counted only a few times. The rearrangement uses TRBV6-6 and TRBJ1-5; 8 bases map to TRBD1. Germline lookup yields CDR1 MNHNY and CDR2 SVGAGI (reference sequence). J was trimmed by 2 bases and V by 2 bases; bases with no gene match: 11. The CDR3 spans 18 residues. The CDR3 DNA reads as TGTGCCAGCAGTTACCACCACAGGGGGAAGGTAGGCAATCAGCCCCAGCATTTT. Amino acids: CASSYHHRGKVGNQPQHF.

The chain carries TRBV5-1 and TRBJ2-3, with unresolved D. Germline V CDR1 and CDR2: SGHRS, YFSETQ. The length of the CDR3 is 17 residues. The V end was cut by 0 bases, the J end by 5 bases, with 19 bases between. CDR3 sequence (DNA): TGCGCCAGCAGCTTGGATCCCGTTAGGGTGTTCCAAGATACGCAGTATTTT. This sequence encodes CASSLDPVRVFQDTQYF. The full variable domain, in which reference TRBV5-1 and TRBJ2-3 provide the parts outside the CDR3, is KAGVTQTPRYLIKTRGQQVTLSCSPISGHRSVSWYQQTPGQGLQFLFEYFSETQRNKGNFPGRFSGRQFSNSRSEMNVSTLELGDSALYLCASSLDPVRVFQDTQYFGPGTRLTVL.

V usage is TRBV6-5 and J usage is TRBJ2-3, with 8 bases lining up with TRBD2. The V and J ends lost 6 bases and 2 bases, in that order; junction bases with no gene match: 7. CDR1 is MNHEY and CDR2 is SVGAGI in the germline V gene. The CDR3 extends over 15 amino acids. CDR3 DNA: TGTGCCAGCAGCACCGGGACTAGGGCCACAGATACGCAGTATTTT. Translation gives CASSTGTRATDTQYF.

This clonotype was observed a handful of times. The CDR3 reads CASRSGTGANTEAFF. DNA of the CDR3: TGTGCCAGCAGGAGCGGGACAGGGGCGAACACTGAAGCTTTCTTT. The chain combines TRBV6-5 with TRBJ1-1; TRBD1 agrees at 10 bases. Germline CDR1 and CDR2: MNHEY and SVGAGI. This CDR3 is 15 amino acids long. After removal of 6 bases from V and 1 base from J, the junction contained 5 bases not matched to a gene.

This clonotype showed up just a few times. The gene calls are TRBV6-6 and TRBJ1-4, with TRBD1 matching over 9 bases. V was pared by 6 bases and J by 8 bases, with 10 bases of the junction left unmatched. In germline, CDR1 is MNHNY, CDR2 SVGAGI (reference sequence). The length of the CDR3 is 15 residues. The CDR3 loop is CASRTVGTGWEKLFF. CDR3 in DNA: TGTGCCAGCAGGACCGTGGGGACAGGGTGGGAAAAACTGTTTTTT.

V usage is TRBV2 and J usage is TRBJ2-3, with 11 bases that match TRBD2. J gave up 0 bases and V 4 bases, and 0 bases lay outside the gene matches. The germline V gene encodes CDR1 SNHLY and CDR2 FYNNEI. The CDR3 spans 15 residues. This CDR3 reads CASSGLAGSTDTQYF. The CDR3 DNA reads as TGTGCCAGCAGTGGACTAGCGGGGAGCACAGATACGCAGTATTTT.

The table lists this clonotype with a few counts. V usage is TRBV5-5 and J usage is TRBJ2-7, with TRBD2 matching 10 bases. The J segment lost 4 bases and the V segment lost 4 bases, leaving 5 bases of the junction unmatched. The CDR3 consists of 14 residues. The germline CDR1 and CDR2 sequences are SGHKS and YYEKEE (reference sequence). The CDR3 sequence is CASSESSGSYEQYF. CDR3 DNA: TGTGCCAGCAGCGAGTCTAGCGGGAGTTACGAGCAGTACTTC.

Only a few counts were recorded for this clonotype. The chain links TRBV12-3 or TRBV12-4 to TRBJ1-2; TRBD1 matches 7 bases. The CDR3 contains 14 residues. V dropped 3 bases and J dropped 2; count of bases not matched to a gene: 3. CDR3 amino acids: CASSLAGGNYGYTF. The CDR3 DNA reads TGTGCCAGCAGTTTGGCAGGGGGGAACTATGGCTACACCTTC.

The chain recombines TRBV30 with TRBJ2-2, with TRBD2 matching over 13 bases. The CDR3 sequence is 17 residues long. After removal of 1 base from V and 1 base from J, the junction contained 3 bases not matched to a gene. Germline values: CDR1 GTSNPN, CDR2 SVGIG (reference sequence). The CDR3 here is CAWSGLAGGRNTGELFF. The DNA of the CDR3 is TGTGCCTGGAGTGGACTAGCGGGAGGTCGGAACACCGGGGAGCTGTTTTTT.

This chain connects TRBV7-2 to TRBJ2-1; D ambiguous. Germline V CDR1 and CDR2: SGHTA, FQGNSA. The CDR3 covers 12 residues. V was clipped by 5 bases and J by 2 bases, with 4 bases between them. CDR3 DNA sequence: TGTGCCAGCAGCCACCCCTACAATGAGCAGTTCTTC. As protein: CASSHPYNEQFF.

The chain couples TRBV19 to TRBJ2-1; 7 positions agree with TRBD1. The CDR3 runs to 15 residues. CDR1 is LNHDA, CDR2 SQIVND, per germline (reference sequence). V lost 6 bases, J lost 8 bases, and 13 bases stayed unmatched. This CDR3 reads CASSEVQGSLDEQFF. The CDR3 DNA reads TGTGCCAGTAGCGAAGTACAGGGGTCCCTGGATGAGCAGTTCTTC.

This clonotype was recorded a few times. This chain uses TRBV7-9 with TRBJ2-7, with unresolved D. The CDR3 contains 11 residues. With 4 bases removed from V and 6 bases from J, the gap between germline ends came to 7 bases. The germline gives CDR1 SEHNR, CDR2 FQNEAQ (reference sequence). The CDR3 DNA reads TGTGCCAGCAGCTGGTCAGTCGAGCAGTACTTC. Its protein product is CASSWSVEQYF.

This clonotype came up a few times. The chain links TRBV29-1 to TRBJ2-5; 7 nucleotides line up with TRBD1. The CDR3 has 13 amino acids. After removal of 7 bases from V and 4 bases from J, the junction contained 9 bases not matched to a gene. Germline V lookup: CDR1 SQVTM, CDR2 ANQGSEA. The CDR3 is CSGIGQVRETQYF. CDR3 sequence (DNA): TGCAGCGGCATCGGACAGGTTCGAGAGACCCAGTACTTC.

J is TRBJ2-7 and V is TRBV11-2; 8 nucleotides agree with TRBD1. Germline lookup yields CDR1 SGHAT and CDR2 FQNNGV. With V trimmed by 2 bases and J by 4 bases, 7 bases remained unmatched. CDR3 size: 15 residues. The CDR3 here is CASSLNGQGSYEQYF. The CDR3 bases are TGTGCCAGCAGCTTAAACGGACAGGGTTCGTACGAGCAGTACTTC.